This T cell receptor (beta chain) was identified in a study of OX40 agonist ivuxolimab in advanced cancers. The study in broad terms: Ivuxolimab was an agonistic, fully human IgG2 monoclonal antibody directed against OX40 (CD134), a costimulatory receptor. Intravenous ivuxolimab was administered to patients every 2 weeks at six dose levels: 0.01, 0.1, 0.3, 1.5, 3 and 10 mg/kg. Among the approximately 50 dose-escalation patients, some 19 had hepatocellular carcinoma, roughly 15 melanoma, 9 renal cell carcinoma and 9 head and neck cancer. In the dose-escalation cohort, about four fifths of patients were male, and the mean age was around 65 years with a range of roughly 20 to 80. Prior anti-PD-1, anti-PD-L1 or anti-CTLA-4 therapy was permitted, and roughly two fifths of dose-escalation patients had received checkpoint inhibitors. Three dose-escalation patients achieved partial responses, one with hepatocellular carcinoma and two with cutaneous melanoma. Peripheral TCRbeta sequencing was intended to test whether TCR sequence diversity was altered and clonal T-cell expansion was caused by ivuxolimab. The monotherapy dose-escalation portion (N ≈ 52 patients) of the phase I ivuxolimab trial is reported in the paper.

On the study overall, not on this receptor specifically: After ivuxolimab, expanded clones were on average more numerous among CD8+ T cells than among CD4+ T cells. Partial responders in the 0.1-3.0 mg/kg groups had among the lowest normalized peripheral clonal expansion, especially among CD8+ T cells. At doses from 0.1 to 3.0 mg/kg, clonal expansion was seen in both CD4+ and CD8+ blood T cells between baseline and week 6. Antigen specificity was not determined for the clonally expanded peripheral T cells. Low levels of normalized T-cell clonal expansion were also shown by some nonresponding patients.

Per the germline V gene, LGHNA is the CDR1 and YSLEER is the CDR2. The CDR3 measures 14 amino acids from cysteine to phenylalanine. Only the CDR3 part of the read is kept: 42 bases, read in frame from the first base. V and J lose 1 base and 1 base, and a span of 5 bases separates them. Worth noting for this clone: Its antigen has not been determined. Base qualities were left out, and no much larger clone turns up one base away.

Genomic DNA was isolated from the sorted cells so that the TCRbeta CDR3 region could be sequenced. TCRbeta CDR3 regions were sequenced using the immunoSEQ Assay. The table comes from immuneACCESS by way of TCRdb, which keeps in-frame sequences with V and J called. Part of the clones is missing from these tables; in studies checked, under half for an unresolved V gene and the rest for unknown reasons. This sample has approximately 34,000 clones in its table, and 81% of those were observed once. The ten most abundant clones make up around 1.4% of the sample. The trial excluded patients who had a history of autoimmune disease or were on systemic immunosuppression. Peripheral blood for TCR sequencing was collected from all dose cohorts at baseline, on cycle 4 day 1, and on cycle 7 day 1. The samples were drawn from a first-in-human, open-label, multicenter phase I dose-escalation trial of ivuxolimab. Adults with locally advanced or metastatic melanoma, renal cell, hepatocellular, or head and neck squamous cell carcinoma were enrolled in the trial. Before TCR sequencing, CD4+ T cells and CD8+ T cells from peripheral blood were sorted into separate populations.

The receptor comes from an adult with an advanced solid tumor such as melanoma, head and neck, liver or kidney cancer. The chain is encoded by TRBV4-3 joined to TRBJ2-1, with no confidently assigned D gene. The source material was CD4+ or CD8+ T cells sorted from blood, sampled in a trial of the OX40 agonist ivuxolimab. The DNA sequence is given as TGCGCCAGCAGCCAAGGCGTTTCCTACAATGAGCAGTTCTTC. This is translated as CASSQGVSYNEQFF.